Each of the 5 T cell receptor beta chains below was sequenced from the same sample in a study of graft-versus-host responses after intestinal transplantation. The assay was immunoSEQ multiplex PCR, and TCRdb's table has in-frame clones only and misses some. The sample has some 27,000 clones, approximately 96% seen once; the top ten hold under 0.95%. The sequencing used PBMCs, collected 30 days after intestinal transplant. The receptors originated from a human patient who received an intestinal transplant, so some T cells may come from the graft donor.

V and J are TRBV4-1 and TRBJ2-7; TRBD1 matches 9 bases. The CDR3 has 15 amino acids. With 1 base clipped from V and 5 bases from J, the junction kept 6 bases outside the gene matches. CDR1 MGHRA and CDR2 YSYEKL come from the germline V gene. In DNA, the CDR3 is TGCGCCAGCAGCCAAGTAGGGGACAGGGATAACGAGCAGTACTTC. Its protein is CASSQVGDRDNEQYF.

The chain recombines TRBV10-3 with TRBJ2-7; 7 nucleotides match TRBD1. The CDR3 sequence is 14 residues long. CDR1 ENHRY and CDR2 SYGVKD come from the germline V gene. V was clipped by 4 bases and J by 8 bases; unmatched bases: 11. The CDR3 loop is CAISADRDSFQQYF. The CDR3 nucleotides read TGTGCCATCAGTGCCGACAGGGACAGTTTTCAGCAGTACTTC.

The rearrangement links TRBV4-1 to TRBJ2-5; no firm D call. Germline assignment: CDR1 MGHRA and CDR2 YSYEKL. CDR3 size: 12 residues. V lost 4 bases to trimming and J lost 4 bases, with 7 bases between them. CDR3 loop: CASSLSGETQYF. In DNA form, the CDR3 reads TGCGCCAGCAGCCTCAGTGGAGAGACCCAGTACTTC.

The gene calls are TRBV7-3 and TRBJ2-2; 10 bases are shared with TRBD1. The CDR3 contains 14 residues. With 4 bases clipped from V and 4 bases from J, the junction kept 0 bases outside the gene matches. The germline V gene encodes CDR1 SGHTA and CDR2 FQGTGA. This CDR3 reads CASSWTGGTGELFF. CDR3 in DNA: TGTGCCAGCAGCTGGACAGGGGGCACCGGGGAGCTGTTTTTT.

The chain has TRBV28 and TRBJ2-7, with 8 bases aligning to TRBD2. This CDR3 region has 18 residues. Looked up from germline, CDR1 is MDHEN and CDR2 is SYDVKM. V lost 1 base, J lost 2 bases, and 13 bases stayed unmatched. The CDR3 coding sequence is TGTGCCAGCAGTTTATTGGCCTTGGGACTAGGAGAGACCTACGAGCAGTACTTC. Its protein is CASSLLALGLGETYEQYF.